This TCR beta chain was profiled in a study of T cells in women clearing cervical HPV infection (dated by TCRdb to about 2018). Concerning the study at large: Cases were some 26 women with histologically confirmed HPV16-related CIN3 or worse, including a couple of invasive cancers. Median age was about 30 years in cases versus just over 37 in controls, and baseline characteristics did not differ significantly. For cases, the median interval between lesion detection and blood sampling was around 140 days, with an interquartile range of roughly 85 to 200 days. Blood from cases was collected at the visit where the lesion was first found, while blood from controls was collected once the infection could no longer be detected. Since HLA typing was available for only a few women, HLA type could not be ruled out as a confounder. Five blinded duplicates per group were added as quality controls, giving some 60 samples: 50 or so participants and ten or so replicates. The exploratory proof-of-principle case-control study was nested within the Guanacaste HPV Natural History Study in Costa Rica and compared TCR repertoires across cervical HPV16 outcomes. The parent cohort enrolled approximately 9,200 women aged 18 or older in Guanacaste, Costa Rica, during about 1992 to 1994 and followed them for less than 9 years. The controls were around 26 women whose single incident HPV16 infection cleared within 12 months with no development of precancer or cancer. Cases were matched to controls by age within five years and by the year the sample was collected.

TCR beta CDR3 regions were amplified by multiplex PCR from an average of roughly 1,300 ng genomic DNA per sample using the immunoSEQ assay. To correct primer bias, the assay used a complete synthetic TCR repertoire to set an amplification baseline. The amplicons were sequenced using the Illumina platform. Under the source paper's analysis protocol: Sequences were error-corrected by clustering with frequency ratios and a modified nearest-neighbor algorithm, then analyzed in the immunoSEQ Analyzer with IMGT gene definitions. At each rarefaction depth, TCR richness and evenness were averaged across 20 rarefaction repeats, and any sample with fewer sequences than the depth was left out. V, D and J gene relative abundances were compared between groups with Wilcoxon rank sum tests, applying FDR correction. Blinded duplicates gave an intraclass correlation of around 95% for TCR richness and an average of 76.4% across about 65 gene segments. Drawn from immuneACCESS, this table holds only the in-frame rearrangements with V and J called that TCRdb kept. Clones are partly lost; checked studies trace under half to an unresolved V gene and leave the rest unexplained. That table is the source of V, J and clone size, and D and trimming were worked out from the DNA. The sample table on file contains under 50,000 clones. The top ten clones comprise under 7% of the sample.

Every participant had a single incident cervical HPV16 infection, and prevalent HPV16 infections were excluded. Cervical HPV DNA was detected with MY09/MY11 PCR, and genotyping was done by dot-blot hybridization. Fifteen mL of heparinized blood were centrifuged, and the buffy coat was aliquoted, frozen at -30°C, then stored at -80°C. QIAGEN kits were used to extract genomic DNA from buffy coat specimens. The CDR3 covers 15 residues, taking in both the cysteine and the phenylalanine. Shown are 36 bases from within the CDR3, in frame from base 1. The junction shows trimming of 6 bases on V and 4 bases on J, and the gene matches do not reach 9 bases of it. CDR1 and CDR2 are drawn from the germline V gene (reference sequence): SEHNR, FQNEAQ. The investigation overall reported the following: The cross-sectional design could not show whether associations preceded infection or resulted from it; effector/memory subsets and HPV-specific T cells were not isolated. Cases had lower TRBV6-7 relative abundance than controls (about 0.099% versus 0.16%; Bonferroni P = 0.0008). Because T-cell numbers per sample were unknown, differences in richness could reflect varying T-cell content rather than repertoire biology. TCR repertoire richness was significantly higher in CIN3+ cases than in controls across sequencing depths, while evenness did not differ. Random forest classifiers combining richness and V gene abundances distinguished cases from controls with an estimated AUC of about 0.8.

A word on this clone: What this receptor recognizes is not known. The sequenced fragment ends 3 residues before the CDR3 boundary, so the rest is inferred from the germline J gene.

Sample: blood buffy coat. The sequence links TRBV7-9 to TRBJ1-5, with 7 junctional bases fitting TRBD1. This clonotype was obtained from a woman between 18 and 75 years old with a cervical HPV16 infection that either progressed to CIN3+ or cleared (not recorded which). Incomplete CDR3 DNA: TGTGCCAGCAGTCCACAGGGGAGCAGTAATCAGCCC. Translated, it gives CASSPQGSSNQP. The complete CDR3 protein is CASSPQGSSNQPQHF.